A single sample gave rise to the 9 T cell receptor beta chains below, sequenced in a study of T cell responses to AZD1222 COVID-19 vaccine. The data were produced by immunoSEQ multiplex PCR, yet TCRdb's version contains in-frame clones alone and is incomplete. The data hold over 50,000 clones, with 89% observed a single time. The sample was peripheral blood, taken 28 days after the second AZD1222 dose. The origin of the receptors is an adult who received the AZD1222 COVID-19 vaccine.

This chain connects TRBV12-3 or TRBV12-4 to TRBJ1-2, with D possibly matching TRBD1 (5 bases). The CDR3 runs to 13 residues. Trimming removed 3 bases at V and 4 bases at J, with 9 bases between. CDR3: CASSLRGRYGYTF. The CDR3 DNA sequence: TGTGCCAGCAGTTTGCGGGGACGCTATGGCTACACCTTC.

The genes are TRBV19 and TRBJ2-7, with 10 nucleotides matching TRBD2. The CDR3 spans 16 residues. The ends lost 4 bases at V and 3 bases at J; junction bases unmatched: 9. Germline V CDR1 and CDR2: LNHDA, SQIVND (reference sequence). The DNA of the CDR3 is TGTGCCAGTAGTACAACGACTAGCGGGCGGTTCTACGAGCAGTACTTC. It encodes CASSTTTSGRFYEQYF.

V gene TRBV6-1 combines with J gene TRBJ1-5, with D hard to call. The V end lost 1 base, the J end lost 6 bases, and 10 bases lay between the germline ends. The germline V gene encodes CDR1 MNHNS and CDR2 SASEGT. This CDR3 region has 14 residues. The CDR3 protein is CASSEVLGGQPQHF. CDR3 bases: TGTGCCAGCAGTGAAGTTCTTGGTGGTCAGCCCCAGCATTTT.

The V call is TRBV19, the J call TRBJ1-5, with TRBD1 identical over 10 bases. CDR1 and CDR2 (germline): LNHDA, SQIVND (reference sequence). This CDR3 is 15 amino acids long. The junction had 4 bases not matched to a gene; V was cut back by 7 bases and J by 1 base. CDR3 residues: CASTRTGGSNQPQHF. CDR3 DNA: TGTGCCAGTACCCGGACAGGGGGAAGCAATCAGCCCCAGCATTTT.

The sample holds a few counts of this clone. The genes are TRBV12-5 and TRBJ2-1; D remains unclear. Germline V lookup: CDR1 LGHNT, CDR2 FRNRAP. The CDR3 contains 19 residues. V shed 0 bases and J shed 5 bases, with 23 bases lying between them. Here the CDR3 reads CASGLVRVERPFGHNEQFF. The CDR3 region has the DNA TGTGCTAGTGGTTTGGTAAGGGTGGAGAGACCCTTCGGGCACAATGAGCAGTTCTTC.

A single count supports this clone. The gene calls are TRBV29-1 and TRBJ1-1; D unclear. The germline V gene has CDR1 SQVTM and CDR2 ANQGSEA. Between the trimmed V and J ends, which lost 4 bases and 0 bases, there was a span of 6 bases. There are 12 residues in the CDR3. As DNA, the CDR3 is TGCAGCGTTGGCAGAGTGAACACTGAAGCTTTCTTT. Protein: CSVGRVNTEAFF.

This chain connects TRBV30 to TRBJ2-1; D possibly corresponds to TRBD2 (5 bases). V shed 2 bases and J shed 6 bases, with 8 bases lying between them. The CDR3 is made up of 12 amino acids. The V gene's germline CDR1 is GTSNPN and CDR2 SVGIG (reference sequence). The CDR3 DNA sequence: TGTGCCTGGAGTCTAACTAGCAATGAGCAGTTCTTC. Its translation: CAWSLTSNEQFF.

The chain couples TRBV29-1 to TRBJ2-1, with 7 bases fitting TRBD1. Trimming at V came to 0 bases and at J to 5 bases, leaving 7 bases not matched to a gene. CDR1 is SQVTM and CDR2 is ANQGSEA in the germline V gene. The CDR3 totals 15 residues. The CDR3 DNA reads TGCAGCGTTGAAGATTATACTAGGGGGCACAATGAGCAGTTCTTC. It codes for CSVEDYTRGHNEQFF.

The gene calls are TRBV9 and TRBJ1-1; D remains unclear. The CDR3 loop spans 16 amino acids. V was cut by 0 bases and J by 2 bases, with 14 bases left in between. The germline V gene encodes CDR1 SGDLS and CDR2 YYNGEE. In DNA form, the CDR3 reads TGTGCCAGCAGCGTAGGTCCAGGTAACCAAAACACTGAAGCTTTCTTT. As protein: CASSVGPGNQNTEAFF.